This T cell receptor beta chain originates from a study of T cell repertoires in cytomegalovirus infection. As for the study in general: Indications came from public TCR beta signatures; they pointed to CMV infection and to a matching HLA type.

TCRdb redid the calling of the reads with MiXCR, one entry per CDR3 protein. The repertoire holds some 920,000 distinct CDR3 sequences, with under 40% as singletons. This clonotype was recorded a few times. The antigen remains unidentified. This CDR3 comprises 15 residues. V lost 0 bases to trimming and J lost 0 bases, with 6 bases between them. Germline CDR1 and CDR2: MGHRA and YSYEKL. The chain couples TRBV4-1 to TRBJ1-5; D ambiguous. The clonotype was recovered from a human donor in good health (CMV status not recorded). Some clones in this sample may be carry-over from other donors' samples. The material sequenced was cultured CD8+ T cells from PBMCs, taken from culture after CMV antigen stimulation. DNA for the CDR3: TGCGCCAGCAGCCAAGATATGGGTAGCAATCAGCCCCAGCATTTT. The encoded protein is CASSQDMGSNQPQHF.